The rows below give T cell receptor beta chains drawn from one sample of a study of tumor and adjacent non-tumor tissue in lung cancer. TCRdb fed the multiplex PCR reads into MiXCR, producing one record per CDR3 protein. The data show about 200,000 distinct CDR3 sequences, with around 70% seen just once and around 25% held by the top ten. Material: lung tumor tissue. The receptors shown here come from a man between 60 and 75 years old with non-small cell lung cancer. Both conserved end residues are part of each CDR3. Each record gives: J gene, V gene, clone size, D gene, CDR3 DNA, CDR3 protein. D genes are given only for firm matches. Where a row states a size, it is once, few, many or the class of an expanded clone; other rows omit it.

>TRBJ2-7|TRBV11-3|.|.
TGTGCCAGCAGCCCCGGGGGCGAGGACTACGAGCAGTGCTTC
CASSPGGEDYEQCF
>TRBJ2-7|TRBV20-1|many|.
TGCAGTGCTAGTAGGACGGGGGCCTCCTACGAGCAGTACTTC
CSASRTGASYEQYF
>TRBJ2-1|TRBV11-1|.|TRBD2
TGTGCCAGAAGCGAATCTTATAGCGGGGGGGCCTACAATGAGCAGTTATTT
CARSESYSGGAYNEQLF
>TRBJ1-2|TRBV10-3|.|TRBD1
TGTGCCATCAGTGGCCAGGGGGACGGCTACACCTTC
CAISGQGDGYTF
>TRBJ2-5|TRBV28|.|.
TGTGCCAGCAGTCCCCTTGCGGGGAAGGAGACCCAGTACTTC
CASSPLAGKETQYF
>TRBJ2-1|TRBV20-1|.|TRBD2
TGCAGTGCTATGAGAGCGGGAGGATACAATGAGCAGTTCTTC
CSAMRAGGYNEQFF
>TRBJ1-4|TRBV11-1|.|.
TGTGCCAGGAGCCCTCGTCGAGAGTCGTCTGAAAAACTGTTTTTT
CARSPRRESSEKLFF
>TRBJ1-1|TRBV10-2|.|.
TGCGCCAGCGTCGACCCGAACACTGAAGCTTTCTTT
CASVDPNTEAFF
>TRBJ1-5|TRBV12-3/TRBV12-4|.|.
TGTGCCAGCAGTTACAGGACTAGCTATCAGCCCCAGCATTTT
CASSYRTSYQPQHF
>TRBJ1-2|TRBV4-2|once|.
TGTACCAGCAGCCAAGATTATCAGAACTATGGTTACACCTTC
CTSSQDYQNYGYTF
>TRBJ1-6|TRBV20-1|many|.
TGCAGTGCTAGAAATAATTCACCCCTCCACTTT
CSARNNSPLHF
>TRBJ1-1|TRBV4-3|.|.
TGCGTCAGTTCGAGGGATGGGACTGAAGCTTTCTTT
CVSSRDGTEAFF
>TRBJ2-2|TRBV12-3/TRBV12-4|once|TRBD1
TGTACCAACAGTCCCCAGGGGGCGGGCGGGGAGCTGTTTTTT
CTNSPQGAGGELFF
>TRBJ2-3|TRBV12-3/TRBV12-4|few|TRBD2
TGTGCCAGCAGTTTTGGCCAACTAGCGGTCAGCACAGATACGCAGTATTTT
CASSFGQLAVSTDTQYF
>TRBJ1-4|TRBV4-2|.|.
TGTGTCAGGGGTACGGGGGGGGTTAATGAAAAACTGTTTTTT
CVRGTGGVNEKLFF
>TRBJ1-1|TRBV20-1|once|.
TGTAGTACTAGATATACAGGGAGAGGCGGCACTGAAGCTTTCTTT
CSTRYTGRGGTEAFF
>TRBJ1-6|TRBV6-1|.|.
TGTGCCAGCAGTGATATTTTGACAAGGGATAATTCACCCCTCCAGTTT
CASSDILTRDNSPLQF
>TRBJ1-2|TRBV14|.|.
TGTGCCAGGAGCCAAGATAGGGCCTATGGCTACACCTTC
CARSQDRAYGYTF
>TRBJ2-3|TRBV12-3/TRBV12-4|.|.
TGTGTCAGCAGACAGGGACTTATTGCAGGAGATACGCAGTATTTT
CVSRQGLIAGDTQYF
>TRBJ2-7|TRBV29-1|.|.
TGCAGCGTGATCCGGGTAGGGCGTGCCTACGAGCACTACTTC
CSVIRVGRAYEHYF
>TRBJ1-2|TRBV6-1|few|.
TGTGCCAGCAGTGTGGGGGGTAGAGACTATGGCTACACCTTC
CASSVGGRDYGYTF
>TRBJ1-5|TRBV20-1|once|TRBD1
TGCGGTGTTAGAGGTAGAACAGGGGCTGAGCCCCAGCATTTT
CGVRGRTGAEPQHF
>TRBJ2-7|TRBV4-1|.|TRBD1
TGCGCCAGCAGCCATGGACAGGGGGAGCGAGAGCAGTATTTC
CASSHGQGEREQYF
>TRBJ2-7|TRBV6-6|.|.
TGTGCCAGCAGTTACTCCAGGGTGACTTGTTCTGGGGATGAGCAGTACTTC
CASSYSRVTCSGDEQYF
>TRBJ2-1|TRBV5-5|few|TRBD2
TGTGCCAGCAGCTCTCAGACTAGCGGGAGCAATGAGCAGTTCTTC
CASSSQTSGSNEQFF
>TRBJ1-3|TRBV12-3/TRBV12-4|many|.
TGTGCCAGCAGCTTGGTATCGAAAAACACCATATATTTT
CASSLVSKNTIYF
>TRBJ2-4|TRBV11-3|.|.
TGTGCCAGCAGCCTAGGGCTAGGGGAAAACTTTCAGTACTTC
CASSLGLGENFQYF
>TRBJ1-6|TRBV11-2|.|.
TGTGCCAGCAGCTTAGAGAGGTGCAGTAGTTCACACCTACACTTT
CASSLERCSSSHLHF
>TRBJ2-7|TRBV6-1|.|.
TGTGCCAGCAGTGAAGCCCAGCGGGAGCAGTACTTC
CASSEAQREQYF
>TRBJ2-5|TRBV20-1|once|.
TGCAGTGTTACAAGGGGCCAAGAGACCCAGTACTTT
CSVTRGQETQYF
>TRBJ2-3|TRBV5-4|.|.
TGTGCCAGCAGCTTGTCTCTAGATATGCTGTATTTT
CASSLSLDMLYF
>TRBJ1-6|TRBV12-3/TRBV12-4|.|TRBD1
TGTGCCAGCACCCAAGGCAGGGGGGTTAGGCCTCTCCACTTT
CASTQGRGVRPLHF
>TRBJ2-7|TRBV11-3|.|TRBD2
TGCGCCAGCAGCTTATTAGCGGGGGGACTCGAGCTGTACTTC
CASSLLAGGLELYF
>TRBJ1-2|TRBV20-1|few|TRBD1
TGCAGTGCTCCTATAGGACAGGGGGTCTATGGCTACACCTTC
CSAPIGQGVYGYTF
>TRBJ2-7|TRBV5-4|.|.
TGTGTCAGCAGCTACGGGACGTACATCTACGAGCAGTACTTC
CVSSYGTYIYEQYF
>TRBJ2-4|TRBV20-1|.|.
TGCAGTGCTAGAGTAGCCCCGGGACAAAACATTCAGTACTTC
CSARVAPGQNIQYF
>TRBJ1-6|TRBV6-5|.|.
TGTGCCAGCAGTTACCTGGGTTCATATAATTCACCCCTCGACTTT
CASSYLGSYNSPLDF
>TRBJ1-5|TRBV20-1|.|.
TGCAGTACTAGAGCTAGGACATGCCATAGCAATCAGCCCCAGCATTTT
CSTRARTCHSNQPQHF
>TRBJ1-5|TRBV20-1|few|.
TGCACTGCTAGCGTCGGGACAAAGAATCAGCCCCAGCATTTT
CTASVGTKNQPQHF
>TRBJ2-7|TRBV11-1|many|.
TGTGCCAGCAGCCCACAAAGCTCCTACGAGCAGTACTTC
CASSPQSSYEQYF
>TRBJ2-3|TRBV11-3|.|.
TGTGACAGCAGTTACGGGACACCCATGGGAGATACGCAGTATTTT
CDSSYGTPMGDTQYF
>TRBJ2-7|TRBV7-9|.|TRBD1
TGTGCCAGCAGCCCCTGGGAGACAGGGGGCTGGGAGCAGTACTTC
CASSPWETGGWEQYF
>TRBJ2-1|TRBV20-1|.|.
TGCAGTGCTATAGGGGCCTATGTACATGAGCAGTTCTTC
CSAIGAYVHEQFF
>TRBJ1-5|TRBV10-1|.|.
TGCGCCAGCAGACGCCTCCGTACGGAACATCATCCCCAGCATTTT
CASRRLRTEHHPQHF
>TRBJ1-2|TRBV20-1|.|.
TGCAGTGCTAGAGAACTTGCAGGGCAAAATGGTGGTTACACCTTC
CSARELAGQNGGYTF
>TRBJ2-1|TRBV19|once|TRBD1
TGTGTCAGTAGTATTGACCAGGGGGCGAGCTACAATGAGCAGTTCTTC
CVSSIDQGASYNEQFF